Included here is one TCR beta chain sequence, with context. Its antigen is currently unknown. The data were produced by immunoSEQ multiplex PCR, yet TCRdb's version contains in-frame clones alone and is incomplete. The data hold about 150,000 clones, with roughly 91% observed a single time. The data were obtained in a study of T cell responses to AZD1222 COVID-19 vaccine. Study-level points and caveats: It was only a handful of AZD1222 recipients who were seropositive at baseline. Repertoires were obtained solely post-peak T cell response. Close to half of spike-specific TCRs reportedly recognize unmutated variant regions. The donor group comprised mostly white British people and more females; the analysis possibly underestimated clonal diversity.

Germline V gene sequence: CDR1 MNHEY, CDR2 SVGAGI. This CDR3 is 14 amino acids long. V dropped 2 bases and J dropped 1 base, with 8 bases sitting between them. Sequences were derived from peripheral blood, sampled on day 0 of AZD1222 vaccination. The TCR originated in an adult in good health. V and J are TRBV6-5 and TRBJ1-1; no definite D call. The CDR3 bases are TGTGCCAGCAGTTACGGAACAGAGAACACTGAAGCTTTCTTT. The encoded protein is CASSYGTENTEAFF.